One sample yielded the 29 T cell receptor beta chains listed below, sequenced in a study of beta chain features in type 1 diabetes. These TCRs are of unknown antigen specificity. Expressed TCRB transcripts were sequenced, since all the RNA that had been isolated was reverse transcribed. Measured with immunoSEQ multiplex PCR; TCRdb has only the in-frame clones, and not every one. The sample has 600,000 to 700,000 clones, about an eighth seen once. Study observations and caveats: Among patients with Type 1 diabetes, TCRB CDR3s were moderately but significantly shorter in every one of the four CD4+ subsets.

What was sequenced was naive CD4+ T cells from blood. Receptor source: a young man with type 1 diabetes.

This clone was recorded a few times. In nucleotides, the CDR3 is TGTGCCTGGGGTCTCGAGGGAGCCGGGGAGCTGTTTTTT. Translation: CAWGLEGAGELFF. V gene TRBV30 combines with J gene TRBJ2-2, with a tentative D call TRBD2 (5 bases). Germline-derived CDR1 and CDR2 are GTSNPN and SVGIG (reference sequence). V lost 5 bases and J 6 bases, leaving 13 bases between the germline ends. The CDR3 is made up of 13 amino acids. Together with reference TRBV30 and TRBJ2-2, the CDR3 gives the full variable domain: SQTIHQWPATLVQPVGSPLSLECTVEGTSNPNLYWYRQAAGRGLQLLFYSVGIGQISSEVPQNLSASRPQDRQFILSSKKLLLSDSGFYLCAWGLEGAGELFFGEGSRLTVL.

The V call is TRBV5-1, the J call TRBJ1-2, with 9 nucleotides matching TRBD1. This CDR3 is 15 amino acids long. Germline V gene sequence: CDR1 SGHRS, CDR2 YFSETQ. After removal of 2 bases from V and 5 bases from J, the junction contained 7 bases not matched to a gene. CDR3 region: CASSLQQGAGYGYTF. CDR3 coding DNA: TGCGCCAGCAGCTTACAACAGGGGGCAGGTTATGGCTACACCTTC. Together with reference TRBV5-1 and TRBJ1-2, the CDR3 gives the full variable domain: KAGVTQTPRYLIKTRGQQVTLSCSPISGHRSVSWYQQTPGQGLQFLFEYFSETQRNKGNFPGRFSGRQFSNSRSEMNVSTLELGDSALYLCASSLQQGAGYGYTFGSGTRLTVV.

This clone was seen only a few times. The chain joins TRBV2 to TRBJ2-1; the D is unclear. The CDR3 loop spans 12 amino acids. The germline CDR1 and CDR2 sequences are SNHLY and FYNNEI. V lost 5 bases and J 13 bases, leaving 15 bases between the germline ends. CDR3: CASSRNSGPQFF. The CDR3 nucleotides are TGTGCCAGCAGTCGCAACTCCGGGCCACAGTTCTTC.

On this clone itself: The junction and the germline gene differ at one end; a read error may be behind it. This sequence joins TRBV7-7 and TRBJ2-5; D unclear. Germline CDR1 and CDR2: SSHAT and FNYEAQ (reference sequence). The length of the CDR3 is 14 residues. The CDR3 bases are TGTGCTAGCAGCCCCTCGACTGGGAAAGAGACCCAGTACTTC. This codes for CASSPSTGKETQYF.

This clone was seen only a few times. The rearrangement uses TRBV2 and TRBJ2-3; D gene uncertain. The V end lost 4 bases, the J end lost 0 bases, and 5 bases lay between the germline ends. The germline V gene has CDR1 SNHLY and CDR2 FYNNEI. The CDR3 covers 13 residues. This CDR3 is CASSGASTDTQYF. For the CDR3, the DNA is TGTGCCAGCAGTGGGGCTAGCACAGATACGCAGTATTTT.

As for this clone: The sample has other DNA sequences that encode this CDR3 too. V usage is TRBV30 and J usage is TRBJ2-7, with D hard to call. Trimming stripped 1 base from V and 3 bases from J, with 4 bases between. The CDR3 sequence is 11 residues long. Germline CDR1 and CDR2: GTSNPN and SVGIG (reference sequence). CDR3 amino acids: CAWSDSYEQYF. In nucleotides, the CDR3 is TGTGCCTGGAGTGACAGCTACGAGCAGTACTTC. The variable domain in full, with the rest retrieved from reference TRBV30 and TRBJ2-7, is SQTIHQWPATLVQPVGSPLSLECTVEGTSNPNLYWYRQAAGRGLQLLFYSVGIGQISSEVPQNLSASRPQDRQFILSSKKLLLSDSGFYLCAWSDSYEQYFGPGTRLTVT.

V usage is TRBV7-8 and J usage is TRBJ2-5; D possibly corresponds to TRBD1 (5 bases). Germline values: CDR1 SGHVS, CDR2 FQNEAQ. CDR3 length: 14 residues. Trimming took 2 bases from V and 5 from J, leaving 12 bases between them. CDR3: CASSLQGPGETQYF. The CDR3 nucleotides are TGTGCCAGCAGCTTACAGGGTCCAGGGGAGACCCAGTACTTC.

In this sample, this clone turned up a few times. This chain uses TRBV15 with TRBJ1-4, with TRBD1 matching 9 bases. The CDR3 is 16 residues long. CDR1 LNHNV and CDR2 YYDKDF come from the germline V gene (reference sequence). V was pared by 0 bases and J by 5 bases, with 4 bases of the junction left unmatched. CDR3 loop: CATSRDGGQGNEKLFF. CDR3 DNA sequence: TGTGCCACCAGCAGAGATGGGGGACAGGGAAATGAAAAACTGTTTTTT.

Only a few counts were recorded for this clone. V usage is TRBV2 and J usage is TRBJ2-1, with a weak D call TRBD1 (5 bases). CDR3 size: 11 residues. The V end lost 9 bases, the J end lost 3 bases, and 6 bases lay between the germline ends. Germline V gene sequence: CDR1 SNHLY, CDR2 FYNNEI. CDR3 sequence reads: CARGDYNEQFF. In nucleotides, the CDR3 is TGTGCCAGAGGGGACTACAATGAGCAGTTCTTC.

V usage is TRBV4-1 and J usage is TRBJ2-5; D uncertain. The V end was cut by 1 base, the J end by 5 bases, with 11 bases between. CDR1 and CDR2 from the germline V gene are MGHRA and YSYEKL. CDR3 length: 14 residues. This chain's CDR3 is CASSQVQIWETQYF. In nucleotides, the CDR3 is TGCGCCAGCAGCCAAGTTCAGATTTGGGAGACCCAGTACTTC.

The chain joins TRBV5-1 to TRBJ1-1; perhaps TRBD1 as D (5 bases). V was pared by 2 bases and J by 11 bases, with 25 bases between. The CDR3 is 16 amino acids. Germline lookup yields CDR1 SGHRS and CDR2 YFSETQ. The CDR3 DNA sequence: TGCGCCAGCAGCTTCGGCCGGCGTCAGGGCCTCGTGTTGGCTTTCTTT. It is translated as CASSFGRRQGLVLAFF.

This chain connects TRBV5-6 to TRBJ1-2, with D tentatively TRBD1 (5 bases). Germline V lookup: CDR1 SGHDT, CDR2 YYEEEE. V gave up 0 bases and J gave up 8 bases, with 14 bases separating them. The CDR3 spans 14 residues. CDR3 sequence reads: CASSLARGSGGYTF. The DNA of the CDR3 is TGTGCCAGCAGCTTGGCTAGGGGATCAGGCGGCTACACCTTC.

V gene TRBV18 combines with J gene TRBJ2-1; 9 nucleotides line up with TRBD1. V was clipped by 4 bases and J by 7 bases; unmatched bases: 11. The germline CDR1 and CDR2 sequences are KGHSH and LQKENI. CDR3 size: 16 residues. CDR3 DNA sequence: TGTGCCAGCTCACGATACCGGGACAGGGTGGGTAATGAGCAGTTCTTC. This codes for CASSRYRDRVGNEQFF. The entire variable domain, with the rest obtained from reference TRBV18 and TRBJ2-1, is as follows: NAGVMQNPRHLVRRRGQEARLRCSPMKGHSHVYWYRQLPEEGLKFMVYLQKENIIDESGMPKERFSAEFPKEGPSILRIQQVVRGDSAAYFCASSRYRDRVGNEQFFGPGTRLTVL.

This chain links TRBV10-3 with TRBJ1-1, with 7 bases matching TRBD1. The junction had 11 bases not matched to a gene; V was cut back by 9 bases and J by 1 base. Per the germline V gene, CDR1 is ENHRY and CDR2 is SYGVKD. The length of the CDR3 is 15 residues. The DNA for the CDR3 is TGTGCCATTATACCTCAGGGGGGACAGAACACTGAAGCTTTCTTT. Amino acid sequence: CAIIPQGGQNTEAFF.

The table lists this clone with a few counts. V and J are TRBV5-1 and TRBJ2-3; a weak D match, TRBD1 (5 bases). Trimming removed 3 bases from V and 2 bases from J, with 16 bases in between. Germline values: CDR1 SGHRS, CDR2 YFSETQ. The CDR3 runs 16 residues. CDR3 DNA: TGCGCCAGCAGCTCTGGAGAGACAGCTCTCACAGATACGCAGTATTTT. It encodes CASSSGETALTDTQYF.

This clone came up a few times. The chain has TRBV9 and TRBJ2-5, with 12 nucleotides matching TRBD2. Trimming removed 4 bases from V and 5 bases from J; junction bases left unmatched: 9. This CDR3 region has 16 residues. Germline-derived CDR1 and CDR2 are SGDLS and YYNGEE. The DNA for the CDR3 is TGTGCCAGCAGCCCCTCCCTAGCGGGGGGGCGGGAGACCCAGTACTTC. Its protein is CASSPSLAGGRETQYF.

This clone was recorded a few times. The gene calls are TRBV29-1 and TRBJ1-2, with 8 bases fitting TRBD1. With 7 bases clipped from V and 1 base from J, the junction kept 11 bases outside the gene matches. The V gene's germline CDR1 is SQVTM and CDR2 ANQGSEA. The CDR3 length is 15 residues. CDR3 protein: CSALLPGQDNYGYTF. CDR3 DNA sequence: TGCAGCGCTCTGTTGCCGGGACAGGATAACTATGGCTACACCTTC.

The chain is built from TRBV5-1 and TRBJ2-1; TRBD2 might be the D (5 bases). Germline V gene data show CDR1 as SGHRS and CDR2 as YFSETQ. The CDR3 length is 13 residues. V was clipped by 1 base and J by 5 bases, with 7 bases between them. The CDR3 DNA reads TGCGCCAGCAGCTTGTACGGGAACAATGAGCAGTTCTTC. Amino acids: CASSLYGNNEQFF.

This clone was seen only a few times. The chain couples TRBV7-9 to TRBJ1-5; weak D call: TRBD1 (6 bases). This CDR3 region has 15 residues. The germline CDR1 and CDR2 sequences are SEHNR and FQNEAQ (reference sequence). Trimming shortened V by 5 bases and J by 5 bases, and 16 bases separated the two germline ends. CDR3 DNA sequence: TGTGCCAGCAGCCAGGACAGCTTTAAGGATCAGCCCCAGCATTTT. It translates to CASSQDSFKDQPQHF.

This clone was counted a few times. The J gene is TRBJ2-3, the V gene TRBV19; D is possibly TRBD1 or TRBD2 (5 bases each). The V end was cut by 10 bases, the J end by 2 bases, with 10 bases between. CDR3 length: 12 amino acids. Germline V gene sequence: CDR1 LNHDA, CDR2 SQIVND (reference sequence). CDR3 bases: TGTGCCACTTGGGACCACACAGATACGCAGTATTTT. It specifies CATWDHTDTQYF. The full variable domain, completed using reference TRBV19 and TRBJ2-3, is DGGITQSPKYLFRKEGQNVTLSCEQNLNHDAMYWYRQDPGQGLRLIYYSQIVNDFQKGDIAEGYSVSREKKESFPLTVTSAQKNPTAFYLCATWDHTDTQYFGPGTRLTVL.

As for this clone: Other DNA variants within this sample encode the same CDR3. The CDR3 sequence: CASSPYNEQFF. The CDR3 nucleotides read TGTGCCAGCAGCCCGTACAATGAGCAGTTCTTC. This chain links TRBV7-9 with TRBJ2-1, with D hard to call. Trimming left V 5 bases short and J 4 bases short, with 3 bases between. The CDR3 runs 11 residues. Looked up from germline, CDR1 is SEHNR and CDR2 is FQNEAQ (reference sequence).

The chain carries TRBV30 and TRBJ2-5; D is possibly TRBD1 (6 bases). CDR3 length: 16 residues. The germline V and J ends were trimmed by 2 bases and 0 bases, with 16 bases remaining between them. Germline V CDR1 and CDR2: GTSNPN, SVGIG (reference sequence). CDR3 bases: TGTGCCTGGAGTCTCGTGAAACGGGACAACCAAGAGACCCAGTACTTC. Translating gives CAWSLVKRDNQETQYF.

The gene calls are TRBV21-1 and TRBJ1-4. TRBV21-1 is labeled a pseudogene. The CDR3 is 16 amino acids. The CDR3 reads CASRTGRYPANEKLFF. CDR3 DNA: TGTGCCAGCAGAACGGGCAGATACCCAGCTAATGAAAAACTGTTTTTT.

This clone was seen a handful of times. The chain links TRBV7-9 to TRBJ1-4, with 7 bases matching TRBD1. V was clipped by 6 bases and J by 5 bases; unmatched bases: 6. Germline CDR1 is SEHNR and CDR2 is FQNEAQ (reference sequence). This CDR3 has 14 amino acids. The CDR3 loop reads CASRSGQRNEKLFF. The CDR3 nucleotides are TGTGCCAGCAGGTCGGGACAGAGAAATGAAAAACTGTTTTTT.

This clone was found a few times. The V call is TRBV30, the J call TRBJ1-2; no definite D call. Germline CDR1 and CDR2: GTSNPN and SVGIG (reference sequence). Trimming left V 3 bases short and J 8 bases short, with 13 bases between. The CDR3 length is 12 residues. In DNA, the CDR3 is TGTGCCTGGAGAGGAGGAGGGTTAGGCTACACCTTC. Its translation is CAWRGGGLGYTF.

The rearrangement joins TRBV2 to TRBJ2-7, with a possible D match to TRBD1 (5 bases). Trimming removed 6 bases at V and 2 bases at J, with 8 bases between. Germline V gene data show CDR1 as SNHLY and CDR2 as FYNNEI. The CDR3 has 12 residues. This CDR3 reads CASRAGTYEQYF. DNA of the CDR3: TGTGCCAGCAGGGCAGGGACCTACGAGCAGTACTTC.

This chain connects TRBV5-1 to TRBJ2-7; 10 bases map to TRBD1. The J segment lost 0 bases and the V segment lost 2 bases, leaving 8 bases of the junction unmatched. The CDR3 is 17 amino acids. The germline gives CDR1 SGHRS, CDR2 YFSETQ. The CDR3 loop is CASSFQDRQGASYEQYF. In DNA form, the CDR3 reads TGCGCCAGCAGCTTCCAAGACAGACAGGGGGCCTCCTACGAGCAGTACTTC. Looking up the rest from reference TRBV5-1 and TRBJ2-7 gives the full variable domain: KAGVTQTPRYLIKTRGQQVTLSCSPISGHRSVSWYQQTPGQGLQFLFEYFSETQRNKGNFPGRFSGRQFSNSRSEMNVSTLELGDSALYLCASSFQDRQGASYEQYFGPGTRLTVT.

This clone was observed a few times. V gene TRBV7-8 combines with J gene TRBJ2-1; 7 positions match TRBD1. The germline CDR1 and CDR2 sequences are SGHVS and FQNEAQ. The CDR3 is 16 amino acids. J was trimmed by 0 bases and V by 5 bases; bases with no gene match: 7. The CDR3 region is CASSLGQYSSYNEQFF. CDR3 DNA sequence: TGTGCCAGCAGCCTGGGACAGTATAGCTCCTACAATGAGCAGTTCTTC.

This clone was detected only a few times. V usage is TRBV25-1 and J usage is TRBJ2-5; D is possibly TRBD1 (5 bases). Germline V gene lookup returns CDR1 MGHDK and CDR2 SYGVNS. The CDR3 runs 13 residues. V lost 10 bases and J lost 3, with 15 bases in between. CDR3 loop: CATMDTNEETQYF. In DNA form, the CDR3 reads TGTGCCACCATGGACACAAACGAAGAGACCCAGTACTTC.